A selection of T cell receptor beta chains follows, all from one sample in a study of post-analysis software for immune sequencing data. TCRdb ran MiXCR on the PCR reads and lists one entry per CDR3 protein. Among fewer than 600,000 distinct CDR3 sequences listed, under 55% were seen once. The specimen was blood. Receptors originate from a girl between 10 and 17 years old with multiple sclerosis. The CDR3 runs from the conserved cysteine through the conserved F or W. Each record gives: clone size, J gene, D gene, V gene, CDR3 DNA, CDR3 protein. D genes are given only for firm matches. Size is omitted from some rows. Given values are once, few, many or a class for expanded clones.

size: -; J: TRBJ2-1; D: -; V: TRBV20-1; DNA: TGCAGTGCCAGTCGCCACCCCAATGAGCAGCTCTTC; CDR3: CSASRHPNEQLF
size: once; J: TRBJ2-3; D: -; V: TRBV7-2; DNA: TGTGCCAGCAGCTCCCAGGACAGCCGCACAGATACGCAGTATTTT; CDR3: CASSSQDSRTDTQYF
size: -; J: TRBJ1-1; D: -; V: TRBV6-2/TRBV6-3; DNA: TGTGCCAGCAGTTACGACATACCGAACACTGAAGCTTTCTTT; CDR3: CASSYDIPNTEAFF
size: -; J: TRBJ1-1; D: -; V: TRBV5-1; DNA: TGCGCCAGCAGCTTGGTACGGGGGGCCGGCACTGAAGCTTTCTTT; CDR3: CASSLVRGAGTEAFF
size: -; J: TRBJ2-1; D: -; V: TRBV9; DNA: TGTGCCAGCAGCCTCGCTTCTCGGTTCAATGAGCAGTTCTTC; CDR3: CASSLASRFNEQFF
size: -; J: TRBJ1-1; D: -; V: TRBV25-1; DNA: TGTGCCAGCAGTGAGACAGTAGATCAGGGGTGGACTGAAGCTTTCTTT; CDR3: CASSETVDQGWTEAFF
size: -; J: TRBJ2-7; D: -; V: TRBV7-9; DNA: TGTGCCAGCAGCGGTTTGCGGATTAAATCCTACGAGCAGTACTTC; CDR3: CASSGLRIKSYEQYF
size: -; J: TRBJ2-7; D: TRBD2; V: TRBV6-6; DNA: TGTGCCAGCATGAGGGCGGGAGGGATCAACTACGAGCAGTACTTC; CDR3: CASMRAGGINYEQYF
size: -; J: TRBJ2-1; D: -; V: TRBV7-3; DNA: TGTGCCAGCAACTTCGCTGGCGGGCCCTACAATGAGCAGTTCTTC; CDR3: CASNFAGGPYNEQFF
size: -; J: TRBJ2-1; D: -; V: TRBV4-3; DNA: TGCGCCAGCAGCCAAGGGGTCGTAACACATGAGCAGTTCTTC; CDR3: CASSQGVVTHEQFF
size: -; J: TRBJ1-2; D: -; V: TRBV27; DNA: TGTGCCAGCAGTAGGACGGGGCCCACATATGGCTACACCTTC; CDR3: CASSRTGPTYGYTF
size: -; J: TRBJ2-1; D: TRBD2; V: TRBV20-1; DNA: TGCAGTGCTAGAGCCCGGGGGGGTTGGTTCTACTCCTACAATGAGCAGTTCTTC; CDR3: CSARARGGWFYSYNEQFF
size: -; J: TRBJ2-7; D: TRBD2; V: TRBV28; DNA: TGTGCCAGCAGTTACCTTCCCGGGGGGAGAACCTACGAGCAGTACTTC; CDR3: CASSYLPGGRTYEQYF
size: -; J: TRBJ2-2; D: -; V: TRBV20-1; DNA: TGCAGTGCGAGGAAGGACGGACCCACCGGGGAGCTGTTTTTT; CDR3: CSARKDGPTGELFF
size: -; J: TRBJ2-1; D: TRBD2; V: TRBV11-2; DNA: TGTGCCAGCAGTTTCCTTAGCGGGAGGGATTCCTACAATGAGCAGTTCTTC; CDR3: CASSFLSGRDSYNEQFF
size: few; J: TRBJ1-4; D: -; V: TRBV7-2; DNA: TGTGCCAGCAGCTTATACAGGGAGGGCGGACCTAGGGAAAAACTGTTTTTT; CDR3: CASSLYREGGPREKLFF
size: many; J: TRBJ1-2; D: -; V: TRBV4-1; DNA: TGCGCCAGCAGCCAAGAGGTTGCGGCTCCCGGGGGCTACACCTTC; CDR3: CASSQEVAAPGGYTF
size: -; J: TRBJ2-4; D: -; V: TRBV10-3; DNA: TGTGCCATCAGTGAATTTGCAGCCCCAAACATTCAGTACTTC; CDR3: CAISEFAAPNIQYF
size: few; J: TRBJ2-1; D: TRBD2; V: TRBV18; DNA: TGTGCCAGCTGGGGACTAGACGGGGGTGAGCAGTTCTTC; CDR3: CASWGLDGGEQFF
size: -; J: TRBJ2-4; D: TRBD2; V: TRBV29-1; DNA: TGCAGCGCCGGAAAGGGACTAGCGGGAGAAAACATTCAGTACTTC; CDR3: CSAGKGLAGENIQYF
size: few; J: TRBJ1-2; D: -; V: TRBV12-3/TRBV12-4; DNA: TGTGCCAGCAGTTTCCAGGCAGGGGATGGCTACACCTTC; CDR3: CASSFQAGDGYTF
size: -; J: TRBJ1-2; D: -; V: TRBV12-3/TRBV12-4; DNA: TGTGCCAGCAGTTTCGAAACTAACTATGGCTACACCTTC; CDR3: CASSFETNYGYTF
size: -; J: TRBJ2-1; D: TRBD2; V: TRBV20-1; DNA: TGCAGTGCTCCAAGCGGGAGCCACTACAATGAGCAGTTCTTC; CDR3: CSAPSGSHYNEQFF
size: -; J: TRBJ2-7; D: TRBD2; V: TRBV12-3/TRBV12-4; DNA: TGTGTCAGCAGTTTGTCTAGCGGGAAGAGTGGGGAGCAGTACTTC; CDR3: CVSSLSSGKSGEQYF
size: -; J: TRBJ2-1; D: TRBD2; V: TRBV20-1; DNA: TGCAGTGCCGGGACTAGCGGGACGTTAGATGAGCAGTTCTTC; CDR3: CSAGTSGTLDEQFF
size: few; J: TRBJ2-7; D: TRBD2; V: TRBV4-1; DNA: TGCGCCAGCAGCCGCGGCGGACTAGAGCCCTCCTACGAGCAGTACTTC; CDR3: CASSRGGLEPSYEQYF
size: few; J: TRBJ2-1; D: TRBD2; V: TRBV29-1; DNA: TGCAGCGTTGAGATAGCGGGAGGTGACAATGAGCAGTTCTTC; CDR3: CSVEIAGGDNEQFF
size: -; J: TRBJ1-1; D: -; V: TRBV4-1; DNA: TGCGCCAGCAGCCAACTCCGGGGCAGGACTGAAGCTTTCTTT; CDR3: CASSQLRGRTEAFF
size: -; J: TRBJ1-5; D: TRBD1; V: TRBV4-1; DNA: TGCGCCAGCAGCCAAGATGGAGAGGGGGCCTATCAGCCCCAGCATTTT; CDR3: CASSQDGEGAYQPQHF
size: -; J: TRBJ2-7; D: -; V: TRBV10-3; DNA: TGTGCCATCAGTAGCACCTACGAGCAGTACTTC; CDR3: CAISSTYEQYF
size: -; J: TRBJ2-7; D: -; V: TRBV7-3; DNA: TGTGCCAGCAGCTTAGGTCGGCGGACCGAGCAGTACTTC; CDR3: CASSLGRRTEQYF
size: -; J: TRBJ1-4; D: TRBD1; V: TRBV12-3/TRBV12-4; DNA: TGTGCCAGCTGTGACAGGGCAACTAATGAAAAACTGTTTTTT; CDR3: CASCDRATNEKLFF
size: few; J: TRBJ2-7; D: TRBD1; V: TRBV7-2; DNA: TGTGCCAGCAGCTTAGCGGGACAGGCTTCCTACGAGCAGTACTTC; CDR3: CASSLAGQASYEQYF